Presented here are 30 T cell receptor beta chains from one specimen sequenced in a study of PD-1 blockade in classical Hodgkin lymphoma. The sample's time point: newly diagnosed, previously untreated cHL patient sample. The assay was immunoSEQ multiplex PCR, and TCRdb's table has in-frame clones only and misses some. The top ten clones hold 8% to 9% of a sample with some 17,000 clones, 80% to 90% of them seen once. Sequenced input: peripheral blood mononuclear cells (PBMCs). All receptors come from a human donor with classical Hodgkin lymphoma.

The chain employs TRBV27 and TRBJ2-5, with D possibly matching TRBD1 (6 bases). The CDR3 consists of 13 residues. Trimming cost V 6 bases and J 1 base, with 9 bases left between them. Germline V gene data show CDR1 as MNHEY and CDR2 as SMNVEV (reference sequence). CDR3 in amino acids: CASRRQAQETQYF. The CDR3, as DNA: TGTGCCAGCAGGAGACAGGCCCAAGAGACCCAGTACTTC.

This clone was recorded once. V is TRBV2 and J is TRBJ2-1, with a possible D match to TRBD2 (7 bases). The CDR3 contains 13 residues. Trimming took 7 bases from V and 3 from J, leaving 10 bases between them. Germline V gene sequence: CDR1 SNHLY, CDR2 FYNNEI. CDR3 loop: CASKGGLYNEQFF. DNA for the CDR3: TGTGCCAGCAAGGGGGGGCTCTACAATGAGCAGTTCTTC.

The chain is built from TRBV15 and TRBJ2-1; D ambiguous. The CDR3 covers 15 residues. V dropped 6 bases and J dropped 3 bases, with 15 bases sitting between them. Germline assignment: CDR1 LNHNV and CDR2 YYDKDF (reference sequence). The CDR3 protein is CATSEDRWDYNEQFF. As DNA, the CDR3 is TGTGCCACCAGTGAGGACCGGTGGGACTACAATGAGCAGTTCTTC.

The rearrangement links TRBV28 to TRBJ2-5; weak D call: TRBD2 (6 bases). Trimming stripped 6 bases from V and 5 bases from J, with 16 bases between. Germline CDR1 reads MDHEN; CDR2 reads SYDVKM. This CDR3 has 14 residues. The CDR3 DNA reads as TGTGCCAGCAGCCCAAGGAGGGTACGGGAGACCCAGTACTTC. This codes for CASSPRRVRETQYF. Variable domain in full (rest from reference TRBV28 and TRBJ2-5): DVKVTQSSRYLVKRTGEKVFLECVQDMDHENMFWYRQDPGLGLRLIYFSYDVKMKEKGDIPEGYSVSREKKERFSLILESASTNQTSMYLCASSPRRVRETQYFGPGTRLLVL.

This rearrangement joins TRBV15 to TRBJ1-4, with unresolved D. Trimming took off 0 bases at V and 7 bases at J, with 9 bases between the two ends. The germline V gene encodes CDR1 LNHNV and CDR2 YYDKDF (reference sequence). The CDR3 has 14 amino acids. This CDR3 reads CATSRDQEAEKLFF. CDR3 in DNA: TGTGCCACCAGCAGAGACCAGGAGGCTGAAAAACTGTTTTTT.

V usage is TRBV6-4 and J usage is TRBJ2-6, with a tentative D call TRBD1 (6 bases). V was pared by 0 bases and J by 0 bases, with 6 bases between. This CDR3 is built from 16 residues. Germline CDR1 MRHNA, CDR2 SNTAGT. Written as DNA, the CDR3 is TGTGCCAGCAGTGACTCGGGACACTCTGGGGCCAACGTCCTGACTTTC. This translates into CASSDSGHSGANVLTF.

The chain uses TRBV20-1 and TRBJ1-1; D remains unclear. In germline, CDR1 is DFQATT, CDR2 SNEGSKA (reference sequence). Trimming cost V 2 bases and J 11 bases, with 12 bases left between them. This CDR3 region has 11 residues. The CDR3 sequence: CSARRALTAFF. The DNA of the CDR3 is TGCAGTGCTAGAAGGGCCTTGACCGCTTTCTTT.

This clone was seen just once. The genes are TRBV6-5 and TRBJ2-1, with 7 positions matching TRBD1. Germline lookup yields CDR1 MNHEY and CDR2 SVGAGI. The length of the CDR3 is 13 residues. Trimming took 6 bases from V and 12 from J; bases not matched to a gene: 11. For the CDR3, the DNA is TGTGCCAGCAGGCCCACCACAGGGGACCGGCAGTTCTTC. This encodes CASRPTTGDRQFF.

The rearrangement joins TRBV5-4 to TRBJ2-5, with TRBD2 identical over 10 bases. Germline assignment: CDR1 SGHNT and CDR2 YYREEE (reference sequence). V lost 4 bases to trimming and J lost 5 bases; unmatched junction nucleotides: 8. This CDR3 has 15 residues. This CDR3 reads CASSTGTSEGETQYF. The CDR3 DNA reads TGTGCCAGCAGCACAGGGACTAGCGAAGGGGAGACCCAGTACTTC.

This chain joins TRBV2 and TRBJ2-6; D is undetermined. This CDR3 region has 11 residues. Germline CDR1 is SNHLY and CDR2 is FYNNEI. V gave up 6 bases and J gave up 12 bases, with 9 bases separating them. The CDR3 reads CASRAHGVLTF. The DNA of the CDR3 is TGTGCCAGCAGGGCCCACGGCGTCCTGACTTTC.

This clone was counted once. The CDR3 spells CASSPPGAGKTDTQYF. The CDR3 DNA reads as TGTGCCAGCTCACCACCTGGGGCAGGTAAAACAGATACGCAGTATTTT. This sequence joins TRBV18 and TRBJ2-3; possibly TRBD1 for D (5 bases). The V end was cut by 0 bases, the J end by 3 bases, with 13 bases between. Per germline, CDR1 KGHSH and CDR2 LQKENI. CDR3 length: 16 residues.

As DNA, the CDR3 is TGTGCCAGCAGTCTCCGGGACAGGGGAGAAGCTTTCTTT. Translation gives CASSLRDRGEAFF. The chain has TRBV14 and TRBJ1-1; 10 bases align to TRBD1. CDR1 SGHDN and CDR2 FVKESK come from the germline V gene. The CDR3 runs to 13 residues. Trimming removed 6 bases from V and 8 bases from J; junction bases left unmatched: 6.

This chain joins TRBV7-9 and TRBJ2-7; weak D call: TRBD2 (5 bases). Per germline, CDR1 SEHNR and CDR2 FQNEAQ (reference sequence). The CDR3 length is 14 residues. Trimming pared 5 bases from V and 4 bases from J, leaving 15 bases between. The CDR3, as DNA: TGTGCCAGCAGCACTAGTTCGGAATCTTACGAGCAGTACTTC. It translates to CASSTSSESYEQYF.

The chain has TRBV10-3 and TRBJ2-1; 13 bases are a match to TRBD2. The CDR3 contains 17 residues. Trimming at V came to 0 bases and at J to 6 bases, leaving 5 bases not matched to a gene. CDR1 is ENHRY, CDR2 SYGVKD, per germline. CDR3 amino acids: CAISESRTSGGSNEQFF. The CDR3 DNA reads as TGTGCCATCAGTGAGTCGCGGACTAGCGGGGGATCCAATGAGCAGTTCTTC.

The chain combines TRBV13 with TRBJ2-2; no clear D. The germline gives CDR1 PRHDT, CDR2 FYEKMQ (reference sequence). This CDR3 is built from 15 residues. Trimming removed 6 bases from V and 2 bases from J, with 13 bases in between. The CDR3 bases are TGTGCCAGCAGGCCCGTTGGGCTTAACACCGGGGAGCTGTTTTTT. It is translated as CASRPVGLNTGELFF.

This clone was seen only a few times. V and J are TRBV5-1 and TRBJ2-5; tentatively, D is TRBD1 or TRBD2 (5 bases each). Per the germline V gene, CDR1 is SGHRS and CDR2 is YFSETQ. The CDR3 is made up of 15 amino acids. V lost 4 bases, J lost 5 bases, and 18 bases lay in between. CDR3: CASSEAGTLGETQYF. For the CDR3, the DNA is TGCGCCAGCAGCGAGGCCGGGACCTTGGGGGAGACCCAGTACTTC.

In this sample, this clone turned up a few times. The CDR3 here is CATSGRGTSGSSRGELFF. DNA of the CDR3: TGTGCCACCAGCGGCCGAGGGACTAGCGGGAGCAGCCGCGGGGAGCTGTTTTTT. This chain uses TRBV15 with TRBJ2-2; 14 bases line up with TRBD2. Germline V CDR1 and CDR2: LNHNV, YYDKDF (reference sequence). This CDR3 has 18 amino acids. The V segment lost 5 bases and the J segment 7 bases; nucleotides outside the gene matches: 12.

The chain combines TRBV2 with TRBJ2-1; 9 nucleotides align to TRBD2. The CDR3 has 14 amino acids. J was trimmed by 5 bases and V by 5 bases; bases with no gene match: 4. Germline V lookup: CDR1 SNHLY, CDR2 FYNNEI. CDR3 sequence reads: CASSLAGVNNEQFF. CDR3 coding DNA: TGTGCCAGCAGTTTAGCGGGAGTGAACAATGAGCAGTTCTTC.

V gene TRBV7-9 combines with J gene TRBJ1-1, with 7 bases identical to TRBD1. V dropped 2 bases and J dropped 3; count of bases not matched to a gene: 3. The CDR3 is 14 amino acids. CDR1 SEHNR and CDR2 FQNEAQ come from the germline V gene (reference sequence). CDR3 protein: CASSLTQGYTEAFF. The CDR3, as DNA: TGTGCCAGCAGCTTAACACAGGGGTACACTGAAGCTTTCTTT.

This chain uses TRBV7-2 with TRBJ2-3, with 8 bases that match TRBD1. V lost 3 bases to trimming and J lost 4 bases; unmatched junction nucleotides: 3. CDR3 length: 14 residues. Germline CDR1 and CDR2: SGHTA and FQGNSA. CDR3 sequence (DNA): TGTGCCAGCAGCTTTGGACAGGGCGCAGATACGCAGTATTTT. Its protein product is CASSFGQGADTQYF.

This clone was picked up a small number of times. The chain combines TRBV6-5 with TRBJ2-7; TRBD2 aligns across 10 bases. The junction had 5 bases not matched to a gene; V was cut back by 6 bases and J by 3 bases. The CDR3 spans 14 residues. CDR1 and CDR2 from the germline V gene are MNHEY and SVGAGI. The CDR3 sequence: CASRELAGVYEQYF. CDR3 nucleotides: TGTGCCAGCAGGGAGCTAGCGGGAGTCTACGAGCAGTACTTC.

This clone was detected only a few times. The rearrangement links TRBV13 to TRBJ1-3; D call uncertain. The CDR3 loop spans 15 amino acids. Germline V gene data show CDR1 as PRHDT and CDR2 as FYEKMQ (reference sequence). Trimming left V 3 bases short and J 0 bases short, with 9 bases between. Here the CDR3 reads CASSLRSGSGNTIYF. In nucleotides, the CDR3 is TGTGCCAGCAGCTTGCGATCAGGCTCTGGAAACACCATATATTTT.

The chain employs TRBV19 and TRBJ2-7; 9 positions match TRBD2. This CDR3 has 15 amino acids. J gave up 2 bases and V 4 bases, and 6 bases lay outside the gene matches. Germline CDR1 reads LNHDA; CDR2 reads SQIVND (reference sequence). CDR3: CASSTSSGATYEQYF. The CDR3 bases are TGTGCCAGTAGTACCTCTAGCGGGGCCACCTACGAGCAGTACTTC.

The chain couples TRBV5-1 to TRBJ2-5, with 7 bases identical to TRBD1. J gave up 1 base and V 4 bases, and 4 bases lay outside the gene matches. CDR1 is SGHRS, CDR2 YFSETQ, per germline. The CDR3 spans 14 residues. The CDR3 protein is CASSTGQAQETQYF. The CDR3 region has the DNA TGCGCCAGCAGCACAGGACAGGCCCAAGAGACCCAGTACTTC.

The chain links TRBV28 to TRBJ2-1; TRBD1 agrees at 8 bases. The CDR3 is 16 amino acids. Germline trimming cut 4 bases from V and 6 bases from J; bases unmatched to any gene: 11. CDR1 is MDHEN and CDR2 is SYDVKM in the germline V gene. The chain's CDR3 is CASSSPYPTGVNEQFF. The CDR3 region has the DNA TGTGCCAGCAGTTCTCCGTACCCGACAGGGGTCAATGAGCAGTTCTTC. Full variable domain (rest looked up from reference TRBV28 and TRBJ2-1): DVKVTQSSRYLVKRTGEKVFLECVQDMDHENMFWYRQDPGLGLRLIYFSYDVKMKEKGDIPEGYSVSREKKERFSLILESASTNQTSMYLCASSSPYPTGVNEQFFGPGTRLTVL.

The rearrangement links TRBV5-4 to TRBJ1-5, with TRBD1 identical over 7 bases. The V gene's germline CDR1 is SGHNT and CDR2 YYREEE (reference sequence). This CDR3 region has 14 residues. Unmatched junction bases numbered 5, after V lost 4 bases and J lost 4 bases. In DNA, the CDR3 is TGTGCCAGCAGCACTCAGGGGGGAAATCAGCCCCAGCATTTT. Encoded protein: CASSTQGGNQPQHF.

This clone was detected a few times. The chain combines TRBV6-4 with TRBJ2-3; 9 bases map to TRBD2. CDR1 MRHNA and CDR2 SNTAGT come from the germline V gene. J lost 0 bases, V lost 6 bases, and 4 bases had no gene match. The CDR3 covers 15 residues. CDR3 sequence: CASSPTSGSTDTQYF. The CDR3 nucleotides are TGTGCCAGCAGCCCCACTAGCGGGAGCACAGATACGCAGTATTTT.

The gene calls are TRBV5-6 and TRBJ1-1; unclear D gene. The CDR3 contains 17 residues. Germline CDR1 SGHDT, CDR2 YYEEEE. V shed 3 bases and J shed 0 bases, with 18 bases lying between them. The CDR3 reads CASSSVGRPIMNTEAFF. The DNA of the CDR3 is TGTGCCAGCAGCTCCGTAGGACGGCCGATCATGAACACTGAAGCTTTCTTT.

This chain uses TRBV5-1 with TRBJ2-3, with TRBD1 matching 8 bases. Germline assignment: CDR1 SGHRS and CDR2 YFSETQ. V lost 4 bases and J lost 4; bases outside the gene matches: 14. The CDR3 spans 17 residues. CDR3 sequence reads: CASSTSLSGGSADTQYF. CDR3 DNA: TGCGCCAGCAGCACCTCCCTCTCAGGGGGCTCTGCAGATACGCAGTATTTT.

This clone was recorded a few times. V is TRBV9 and J is TRBJ2-7; a possible D gene is TRBD2 (6 bases). Germline CDR1 SGDLS, CDR2 YYNGEE. The CDR3 covers 15 residues. V lost 0 bases and J lost 4, with 14 bases in between. CDR3 loop: CASSVEEGRTYEQYF. CDR3 sequence (DNA): TGTGCCAGCAGCGTAGAAGAGGGGAGGACTTACGAGCAGTACTTC.